Below are 10 T cell receptor beta chains sequenced from a single sample in a study of Graves' ophthalmopathy and Graves' hyperthyroidism. For repertoire sequencing, the TCR beta CDR3 regions were amplified from RNA transcripts. First-round RT-PCR relied on HTBI primers, and a second-round multiplex PCR came next. Each CDR3 protein gets one entry after TCRdb re-called the multiplex PCR reads with MiXCR. Here the sample spans roughly 500,000 distinct CDR3 sequences, around an eighth being singletons. Sequences were obtained from blood. These receptors were taken from a woman aged 25-40 years with Graves' ophthalmopathy.

The chain couples TRBV28 to TRBJ2-2; maybe TRBD1 (6 bases). Trimming shortened V by 1 base and J by 6 bases, and 9 bases separated the two germline ends. Germline CDR1 MDHEN, CDR2 SYDVKM. The CDR3 is made up of 14 amino acids. CDR3: CASSLSEGAGELFF. The CDR3 coding sequence is TGTGCCAGCAGTTTATCCGAGGGGGCCGGGGAGCTGTTTTTT.

The chain couples TRBV12-3 or TRBV12-4 to TRBJ1-2; no reliable D call. The V gene lost 6 bases and the J gene lost 3 bases, with 8 bases spanning the gap. The CDR3 is made up of 12 amino acids. For the CDR3, the DNA is TGTGCCAGCAGGGGAAGGGACTATGGCTACACCTTC. Translated: CASRGRDYGYTF.

CDR3 region: CATSDSRSYSYEQYF. The CDR3 bases are TGTGCCACCAGTGATTCCCGCAGCTACTCCTACGAGCAGTACTTC. The V call is TRBV24-1, the J call TRBJ2-7; D is unresolved. This CDR3 is built from 15 residues. The germline V gene encodes CDR1 KGHDR and CDR2 SFDVKD. The V end lost 2 bases, the J end lost 0 bases, and 10 bases lay between the germline ends.

This clonotype was recorded at least ten times. The genes are TRBV20-1 and TRBJ2-7; 9 nucleotides align to TRBD1. This CDR3 is built from 14 residues. Losses at the gene ends were 3 bases for V and 3 bases for J; bases not matched to a gene: 6. Germline assignment: CDR1 DFQATT and CDR2 SNEGSKA (reference sequence). DNA for the CDR3: TGCAGTGCTAGGGGGGACAGGGACGTCTACGAGCAGTACTTC. Its protein product is CSARGDRDVYEQYF.

There are many counts of this clonotype. This chain links TRBV7-9 with TRBJ2-5; D tentatively fits TRBD1 or TRBD2 (5 bases each). Germline CDR1 is SEHNR and CDR2 is FQNEAQ (reference sequence). V gave up 9 bases and J gave up 5 bases, with 13 bases separating them. This CDR3 contains 12 residues. CDR3 bases: TGTGCCAGTCGTAACGGGGCGGAGACCCAGTACTTC. This translates into CASRNGAETQYF.

In its sample, this clonotype was seen many times. This CDR3 is missing its conserved last phenylalanine or tryptophan, likely due to a read error. This chain uses TRBV28 with TRBJ1-2; the match to TRBD1 covers 8 bases. Trimming removed 2 bases from V and 4 bases from J; junction bases left unmatched: 3. The CDR3 has 14 amino acids. Per the germline V gene, CDR1 is MDHEN and CDR2 is SYDVKM. CDR3 sequence reads: CASSLDRGGYGYTL. The CDR3 DNA is TGTGCCAGCAGTTTAGACAGGGGAGGCTATGGCTACACCCTC.

This clonotype was counted many times. This sequence joins TRBV5-1 and TRBJ2-2; TRBD2 matches 12 bases. This CDR3 contains 15 residues. Germline V CDR1 and CDR2: SGHRS, YFSETQ. V dropped 4 bases and J dropped 5; count of bases not matched to a gene: 3. CDR3 amino acids: CASSPTSGGTGELFF. The CDR3 region has the DNA TGCGCCAGCAGCCCGACTAGCGGGGGAACCGGGGAGCTGTTTTTT.

This clonotype was observed many times. The chain recombines TRBV19 with TRBJ1-1; possibly TRBD1 for D (5 bases). CDR1 LNHDA and CDR2 SQIVND come from the germline V gene (reference sequence). Trimming cost V 4 bases and J 1 base, with 13 bases left between them. The CDR3 runs to 15 residues. The CDR3 sequence: CASSTGQSPNTEAFF. CDR3 DNA sequence: TGTGCCAGTAGTACAGGGCAGTCCCCGAACACTGAAGCTTTCTTT. The full variable domain, completed using reference TRBV19 and TRBJ1-1, is DGGITQSPKYLFRKEGQNVTLSCEQNLNHDAMYWYRQDPGQGLRLIYYSQIVNDFQKGDIAEGYSVSREKKESFPLTVTSAQKNPTAFYLCASSTGQSPNTEAFFGQGTRLTVV.

This clonotype was observed many times. This chain joins TRBV27 and TRBJ1-6; D gene ambiguous. CDR3 length: 13 amino acids. Germline V gene sequence: CDR1 MNHEY, CDR2 SMNVEV (reference sequence). V was trimmed by 1 base and J by 9 bases, leaving 7 bases between them. The CDR3, as DNA: TGTGCCAGCAGTTTATACGGAGCTTCACCCCTCCACTTT. Protein: CASSLYGASPLHF.

This clonotype was counted ten times or more. V and J are TRBV4-2 and TRBJ2-7; D may be TRBD2 (7 bases). Between the trimmed V and J ends, which lost 3 bases and 3 bases, there was a span of 12 bases. Germline loops: CDR1 LGHNA, CDR2 YNFKEQ. The length of the CDR3 is 14 residues. DNA of the CDR3: TGTGCCAGCAGCCAGGGGGGGCGAAACTACGAGCAGTACTTC. Protein product: CASSQGGRNYEQYF.